Each of the 5 T cell receptor beta chains below was sequenced from the same sample in a study of shared clonotypes between healthy human individuals. Using immunoSEQ multiplex PCR, the repertoire was profiled, and TCRdb retains in-frame clones only, with some absent. The sample has millions of clones, about 92% seen once. Positively selected for CCR7, the CD45RO-negative cells used as naive CD8 cells excluded terminally differentiated effector memory CD45RA+ cells. Material for sequencing was naive CD8+ T cells from PBMCs. Receptors were obtained from a man between 18 and 29 years old in good health. Some clones in this sample may be carry-over from other donors' samples.

The V gene is TRBV4-1, the J gene TRBJ2-1, with D perhaps TRBD2 (5 bases). Trimming stripped 4 bases from V and 9 bases from J, with 10 bases between. In germline, CDR1 is MGHRA, CDR2 YSYEKL. The CDR3 has 12 residues. CDR3 residues: CASSPLGSEQFF. CDR3 in DNA: TGCGCCAGCAGCCCCCTAGGGAGTGAGCAGTTCTTC.

The chain is built from TRBV28 and TRBJ2-1; TRBD2 aligns across 12 bases. CDR1 MDHEN and CDR2 SYDVKM come from the germline V gene. J gave up 3 bases and V 3 bases, and 3 bases lay outside the gene matches. The CDR3 runs 16 residues. CDR3 in DNA: TGTGCCAGCAGTTTCCCGACTAGCGGGGGCTACAATGAGCAGTTCTTC. As protein: CASSFPTSGGYNEQFF.

This chain joins TRBV14 and TRBJ2-7; 8 bases match TRBD2. The CDR3 contains 15 residues. Germline CDR1 and CDR2: SGHDN and FVKESK. V gave up 1 base and J gave up 6 bases; unmatched junction bases: 8. The CDR3 region is CASSQVGGRSTEQYF. The DNA of the CDR3 is TGTGCCAGCAGCCAAGTGGGCGGGAGGTCCACCGAGCAGTACTTC.

V gene TRBV2 combines with J gene TRBJ1-3; D unclear. The CDR3 totals 15 residues. From germline, CDR1 is SNHLY and CDR2 FYNNEI. The V end lost 10 bases, the J end lost 0 bases, and 16 bases lay between the germline ends. The CDR3 nucleotides are TGTGCCACCCTCGACGGCCGGAGCTCTGGAAACACCATATATTTT. It codes for CATLDGRSSGNTIYF.

A word on this clone: Additional DNA sequences in this sample encode the identical CDR3. The chain links TRBV11-2 to TRBJ2-7; the D is unclear. Germline CDR1 and CDR2: SGHAT and FQNNGV. V shed 1 base and J shed 3 bases, with 10 bases lying between them. CDR3 length: 14 amino acids. For the CDR3, the DNA is TGTGCCAGCAGCTTAGTGGGCAGTGTCTACGAGCAGTACTTC. It specifies CASSLVGSVYEQYF.